This T cell receptor beta chain appears in the sequencing data of a study of early T cells in non-severe SARS-CoV-2 infection (dated by TCRdb to about 2021). General notes on the study: TCR sequencing used bulk RNA from unsorted whole blood, so alpha and beta chains could not be paired. The research as a whole found: VDJdb matching was skewed toward anti-spike CD8 responses and likely underestimated virus-specific expansions, missing private and CD4 specificities.

The library was generated by 5' RACE. TCRdb records NextSeq 500 as the sequencer. To correct for sequencing error and PCR bias, the TCR library protocol tagged individual cDNA molecules with unique molecular identifiers. Both TCR alpha and beta chains were sequenced, and tight co-correlation was observed between alpha and beta sequence abundances in each sample. Per the source publication's procedure: V gene, J gene and CDR3 annotation of TCR sequences was performed with Decombinator V4. TCRs were defined as expanded if a significant change between any two time points was detected under a Poisson model with p below 0.0001. TCR abundances were normalised to the total number of TCRs sequenced in each sample and reported as counts per million. TRAV1-2 paired with TRAJ12, TRAJ20 or TRAJ33 defined MAIT TCRs, while TRAV10 paired with TRAJ18 defined iNKT TCRs. VDJdb, accessed on 1 November 2021, was searched for TCRs annotated for CMV, EBV and SARS-CoV-2, and TCRs annotated for more than one antigen were excluded. TCRdb trimmed public reads at Q25 via fastp, called clones via MiXCR and kept in-frame beta chains. Rows merge per CDR3 protein into single entries with the most common DNA and genes. The V and J calls reflect TCRdb's pipeline rather than the authors' work. Present in this sample are about 80,000 distinct CDR3 sequences, around 8.7% of which were seen just once. The ten largest clones add up to about 4.6% of the sample.

Set within a cohort of healthcare workers in London, UK, this nested case-control study involved weekly PCR testing of nasopharyngeal swabs along with blood sampling. Healthcare workers were enrolled in the week of the UK lockdown, from 23 to 31 March 2020, and were followed every week for up to roughly 16 weeks. This clonotype appeared a few times. The antigen it recognizes is unknown. No much larger clonotype is one base removed from it; base qualities were not supplied. The germline V gene (reference sequence) specifies SEHNR as CDR1 and FQNEAQ as CDR2. The V and J ends are trimmed by 4 bases and 2 bases, leaving 9 bases between them. The CDR3 starts with the cysteine, ends with the phenylalanine, and has 14 residues. Just the 42-base CDR3 DNA is kept, in frame starting at base 1.

This receptor was obtained from an adult who was a healthcare worker with PCR-confirmed SARS-CoV-2 infection or an uninfected control (not recorded which). Sequencing was done on a sample of whole blood. Recombination linked TRBV7-9 to TRBJ2-4; the D segment cannot be called with confidence. CDR3 protein: CASSSSISKNIQYF. In nucleotides, the sequence is TGTGCCAGCAGCTCCTCTATATCCAAAAACATTCAGTACTTC.